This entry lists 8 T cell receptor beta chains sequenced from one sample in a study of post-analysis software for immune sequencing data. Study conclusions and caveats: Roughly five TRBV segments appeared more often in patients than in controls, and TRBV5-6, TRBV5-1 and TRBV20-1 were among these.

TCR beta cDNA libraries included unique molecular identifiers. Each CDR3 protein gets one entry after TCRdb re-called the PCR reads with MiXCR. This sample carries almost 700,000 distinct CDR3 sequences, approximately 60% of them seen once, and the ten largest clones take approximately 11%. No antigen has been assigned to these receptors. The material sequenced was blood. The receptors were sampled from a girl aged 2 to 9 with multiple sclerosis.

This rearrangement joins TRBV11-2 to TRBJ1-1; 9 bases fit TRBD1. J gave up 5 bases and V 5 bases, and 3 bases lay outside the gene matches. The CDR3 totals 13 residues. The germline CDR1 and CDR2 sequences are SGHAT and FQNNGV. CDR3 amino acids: CASSRTGVTEAFF. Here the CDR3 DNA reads TGTGCCAGCAGCCGGACAGGGGTGACTGAAGCTTTCTTT.

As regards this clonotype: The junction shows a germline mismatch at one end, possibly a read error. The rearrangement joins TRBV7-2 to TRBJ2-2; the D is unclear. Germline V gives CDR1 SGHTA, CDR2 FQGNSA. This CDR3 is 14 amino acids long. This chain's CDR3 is CASSSPTKTGELFF. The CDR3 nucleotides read TGTGCCAGCTCCTCCCCAACGAAGACCGGGGAGCTGTTTTTT.

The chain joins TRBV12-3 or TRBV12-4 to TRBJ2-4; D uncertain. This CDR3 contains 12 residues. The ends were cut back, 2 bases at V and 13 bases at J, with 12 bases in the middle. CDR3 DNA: TGTGCCAGCAGTTTACAGAGCTTTGAGCAGTACTTC. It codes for CASSLQSFEQYF.

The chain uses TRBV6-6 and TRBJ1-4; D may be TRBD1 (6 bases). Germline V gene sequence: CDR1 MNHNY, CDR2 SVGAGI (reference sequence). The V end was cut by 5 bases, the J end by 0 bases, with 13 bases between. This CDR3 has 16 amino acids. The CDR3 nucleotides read TGTGCCAGCAGTCATCGACAGGTAGCAACTAATGAAAAACTGTTTTTT. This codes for CASSHRQVATNEKLFF.

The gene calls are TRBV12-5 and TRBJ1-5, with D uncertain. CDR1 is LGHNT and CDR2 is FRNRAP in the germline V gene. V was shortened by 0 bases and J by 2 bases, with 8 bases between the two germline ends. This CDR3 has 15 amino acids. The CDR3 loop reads CASGLVSEGNQPQHF. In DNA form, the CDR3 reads TGTGCTAGTGGTTTGGTATCGGAGGGCAATCAGCCCCAGCATTTT.

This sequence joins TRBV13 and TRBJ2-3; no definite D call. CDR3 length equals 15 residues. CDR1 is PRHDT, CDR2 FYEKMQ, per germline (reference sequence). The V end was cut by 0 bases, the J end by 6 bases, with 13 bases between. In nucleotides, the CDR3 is TGTGCCAGCAGCTTAGGGGGATCCCGCGGCGATACGCAGTATTTT. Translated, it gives CASSLGGSRGDTQYF.

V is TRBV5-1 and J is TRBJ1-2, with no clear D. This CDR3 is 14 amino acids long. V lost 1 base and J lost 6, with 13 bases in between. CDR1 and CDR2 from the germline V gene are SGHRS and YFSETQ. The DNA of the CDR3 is TGCGCCAGCAGCTTGAGGGAGTTTTCACATGGCTACACCTTC. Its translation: CASSLREFSHGYTF.

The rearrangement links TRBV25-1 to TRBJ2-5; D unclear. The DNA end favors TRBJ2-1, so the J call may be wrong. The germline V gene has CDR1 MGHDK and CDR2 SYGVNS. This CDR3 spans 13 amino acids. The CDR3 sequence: CASSEYYQETQFF. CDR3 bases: TGTGCCAGCAGTGAATATTACCAAGAGACCCAGTTCTTC.